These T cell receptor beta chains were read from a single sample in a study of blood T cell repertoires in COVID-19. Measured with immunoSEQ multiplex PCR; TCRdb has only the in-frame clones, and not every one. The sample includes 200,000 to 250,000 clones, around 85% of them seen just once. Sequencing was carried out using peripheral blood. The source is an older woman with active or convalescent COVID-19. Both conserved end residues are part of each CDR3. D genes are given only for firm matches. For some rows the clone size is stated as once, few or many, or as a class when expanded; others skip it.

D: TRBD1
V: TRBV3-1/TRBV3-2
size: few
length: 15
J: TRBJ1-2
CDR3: CASSQAGQGNYGYTF
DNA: TGTGCCAGCAGCCAAGCCGGACAGGGAAACTATGGCTACACCTTC

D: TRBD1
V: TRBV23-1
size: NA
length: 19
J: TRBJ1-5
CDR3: CASSQSGTGGSRVGQPQHF
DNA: TGCGCCAGCAGTCAATCCGGGACAGGGGGCAGTCGGGTTGGTCAGCCCCAGCATTTT

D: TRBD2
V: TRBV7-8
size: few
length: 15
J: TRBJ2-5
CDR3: CASSLVTGGPETQYF
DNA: TGTGCCAGCAGCTTAGTGACGGGGGGGCCAGAGACCCAGTACTTC

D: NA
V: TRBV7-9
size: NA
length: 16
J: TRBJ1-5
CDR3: CASSLATGTKYQPQHF
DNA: TGTGCCAGCAGCTTAGCCACCGGGACAAAATATCAGCCCCAGCATTTT

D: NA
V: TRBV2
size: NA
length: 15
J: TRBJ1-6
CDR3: CASSERETYNSPLHF
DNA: TGTGCCAGCAGTGAACGTGAGACATATAATTCACCCCTCCACTTT

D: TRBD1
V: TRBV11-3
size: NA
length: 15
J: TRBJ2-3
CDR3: CASSVGTGSSDTQYF
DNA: TGTGCCAGCAGCGTAGGGACAGGCTCATCAGATACGCAGTATTTT

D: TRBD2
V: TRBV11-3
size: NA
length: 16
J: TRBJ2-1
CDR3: CASSFLALAGNNEQFF
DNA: TGTGCCAGCAGCTTTTTAGCACTAGCGGGGAACAATGAGCAGTTCTTC

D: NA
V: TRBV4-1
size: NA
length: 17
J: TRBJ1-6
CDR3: CASSQEMGATYNSPLHF
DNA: TGCGCCAGCAGCCAAGAGATGGGGGCCACCTATAATTCACCCCTCCACTTT

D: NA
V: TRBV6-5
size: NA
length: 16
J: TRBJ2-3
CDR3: CASSYGAIRGADTQYF
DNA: TGTGCCAGCAGTTACGGGGCTATACGTGGGGCAGATACGCAGTATTTT

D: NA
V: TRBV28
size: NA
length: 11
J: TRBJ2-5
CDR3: CATIRGETQYF
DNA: TGTGCCACCATACGAGGGGAGACCCAGTACTTC

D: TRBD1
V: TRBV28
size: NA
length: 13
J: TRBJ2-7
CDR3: CASSPGQGYEQYF
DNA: TGTGCCAGCAGTCCCGGACAGGGCTACGAGCAGTACTTC

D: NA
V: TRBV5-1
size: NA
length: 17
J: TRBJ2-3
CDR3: CASSLNLRGASTDTQYF
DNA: TGCGCCAGCAGCTTGAACTTACGCGGGGCTAGCACAGATACGCAGTATTTT

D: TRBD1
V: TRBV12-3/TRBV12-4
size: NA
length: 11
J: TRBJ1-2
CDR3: CASSLGTVADF
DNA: TGTGCCAGCAGTTTGGGGACAGTCGCCGACTTC

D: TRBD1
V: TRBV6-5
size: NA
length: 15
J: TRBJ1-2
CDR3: CASSGGTGIDYGYTF
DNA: TGTGCCAGCAGCGGTGGGACAGGGATCGACTATGGCTACACCTTC

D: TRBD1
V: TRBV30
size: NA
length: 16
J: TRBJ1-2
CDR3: CAWYRDRALSGYGYTF
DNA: TGTGCCTGGTACCGGGACAGGGCTCTCTCTGGCTATGGCTACACCTTC

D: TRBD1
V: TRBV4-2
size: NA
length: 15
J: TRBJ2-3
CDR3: CASSQGQGVADTQYF
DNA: TGTGCCAGCAGCCAAGGACAGGGTGTGGCAGATACGCAGTATTTT

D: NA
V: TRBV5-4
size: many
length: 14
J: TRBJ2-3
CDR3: CASSLAGVGDTQYF
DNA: TGTGCCAGCAGCTTGGCGGGAGTGGGAGATACGCAGTATTTT

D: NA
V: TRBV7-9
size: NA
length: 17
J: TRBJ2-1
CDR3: CASSLALGSGRANEQFF
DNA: TGTGCCAGCAGCTTAGCGCTAGGGTCGGGAAGGGCCAATGAGCAGTTCTTC

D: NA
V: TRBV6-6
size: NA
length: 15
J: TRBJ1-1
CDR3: CASSRSGRGAWEAFF
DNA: TGTGCCAGCAGTCGATCGGGACGGGGGGCATGGGAAGCTTTCTTT

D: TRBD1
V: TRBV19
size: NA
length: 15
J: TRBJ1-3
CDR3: CASATGGESGNTIYF
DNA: TGTGCCAGTGCTACAGGGGGCGAGTCTGGAAACACCATATATTTT

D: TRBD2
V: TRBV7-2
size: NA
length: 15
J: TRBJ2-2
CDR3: CASSLDGRATGELFF
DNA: TGTGCCAGCAGCTTAGACGGGAGGGCCACCGGGGAGCTGTTTTTT

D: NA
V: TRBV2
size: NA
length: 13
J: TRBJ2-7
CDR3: CASTWGWAYEQYF
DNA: TGTGCCAGCACCTGGGGCTGGGCCTACGAGCAGTACTTC

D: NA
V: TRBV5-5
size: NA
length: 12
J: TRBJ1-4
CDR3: CASSGSQEKLFF
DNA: TGTGCCAGCAGCGGATCACAGGAAAAACTGTTTTTT

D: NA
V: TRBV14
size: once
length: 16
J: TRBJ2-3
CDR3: CASSQVPGTGTDTQYF
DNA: TGTGCCAGCAGCCAGGTCCCCGGGACTGGCACAGATACGCAGTATTTT

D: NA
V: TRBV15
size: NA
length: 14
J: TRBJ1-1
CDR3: CATSRDHRNTEAFF
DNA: TGTGCCACCAGCAGAGATCATAGGAACACTGAAGCTTTCTTT

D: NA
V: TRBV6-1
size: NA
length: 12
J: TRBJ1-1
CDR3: CASSEDGLRAFF
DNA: TGTGCCAGCAGTGAAGATGGACTGCGGGCTTTCTTT

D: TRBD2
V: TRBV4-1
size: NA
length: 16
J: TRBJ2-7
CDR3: CASSPRGLAGSYEQYF
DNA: TGCGCCAGCAGCCCCAGAGGACTAGCGGGAAGTTACGAGCAGTACTTC

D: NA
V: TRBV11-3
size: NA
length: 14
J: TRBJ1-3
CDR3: CASSSSPASDAIYF
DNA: TGTGCCAGCAGCTCCAGCCCGGCAAGCGACGCCATATATTTT

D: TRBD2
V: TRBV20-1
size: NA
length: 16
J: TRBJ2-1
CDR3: CSASHDPAGAYNEQFF
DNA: TGCAGTGCTAGTCACGACCCAGCGGGAGCCTACAATGAGCAGTTCTTC

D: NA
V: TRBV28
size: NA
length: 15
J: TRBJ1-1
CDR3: CASSPRAGFNTEAFF
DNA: TGTGCCAGCAGCCCTCGGGCAGGGTTTAACACTGAAGCTTTCTTT

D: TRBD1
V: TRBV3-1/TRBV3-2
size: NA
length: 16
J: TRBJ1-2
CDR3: CASSQDGETGTVGYTF
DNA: TGTGCCAGCAGCCAAGATGGGGAGACAGGGACGGTCGGCTACACCTTC

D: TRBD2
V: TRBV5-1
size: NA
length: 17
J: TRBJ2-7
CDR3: CASSLAAGRENQREQYF
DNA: TGCGCCAGCAGCTTGGCCGCTGGGCGGGAGAATCAGCGAGAGCAGTACTTC

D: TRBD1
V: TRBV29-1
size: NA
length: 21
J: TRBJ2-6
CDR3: CSVVGSSATRGRASGANVLTF
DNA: TGCAGCGTTGTAGGCTCTAGCGCGACCAGGGGGCGGGCGTCTGGGGCCAACGTCCTGACTTTC

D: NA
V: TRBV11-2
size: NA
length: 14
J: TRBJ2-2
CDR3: CASSLVVRPGELFF
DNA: TGTGCCAGCAGCTTAGTCGTCCGTCCCGGGGAGCTGTTTTTT

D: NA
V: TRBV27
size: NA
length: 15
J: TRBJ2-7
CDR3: CASSLGAGSFYEQYF
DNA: TGTGCCAGCAGTTTAGGTGCGGGATCTTTCTACGAGCAGTACTTC

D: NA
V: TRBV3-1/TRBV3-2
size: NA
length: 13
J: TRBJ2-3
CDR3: CASSHHATGTQYF
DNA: TGTGCCAGCAGCCACCACGCCACAGGGACGCAGTATTTT

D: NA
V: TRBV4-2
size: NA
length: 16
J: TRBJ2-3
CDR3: CASSQGEKIPTDTQYF
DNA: TGTGCCAGCAGCCAAGGTGAGAAAATACCGACAGATACGCAGTATTTT

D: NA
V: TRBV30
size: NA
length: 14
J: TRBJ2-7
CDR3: CAWTPGGTSYEQYF
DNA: TGTGCCTGGACACCAGGCGGGACCTCCTACGAGCAGTACTTC

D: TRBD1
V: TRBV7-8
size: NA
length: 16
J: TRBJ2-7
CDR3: CASSLDRQGPTDEQYF
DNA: TGTGCCAGCAGCTTAGATCGACAGGGGCCTACTGACGAGCAGTACTTC

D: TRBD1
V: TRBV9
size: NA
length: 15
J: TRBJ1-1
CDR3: CASSVRQGLDTEAFF
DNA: TGTGCCAGCAGCGTAAGACAGGGGCTGGACACTGAAGCTTTCTTT

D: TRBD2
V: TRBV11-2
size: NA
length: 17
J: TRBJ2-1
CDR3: CASSYPPSGRADNEQFF
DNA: TGTGCCAGCAGCTACCCCCCGAGCGGGAGGGCAGATAATGAGCAGTTCTTC

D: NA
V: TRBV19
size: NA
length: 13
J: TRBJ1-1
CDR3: CASSVDKNTEAFF
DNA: TGTGCCAGTAGTGTTGACAAAAACACTGAAGCTTTCTTT

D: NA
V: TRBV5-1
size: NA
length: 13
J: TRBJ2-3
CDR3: CASSYQLGDTQYF
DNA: TGCGCCAGCAGCTACCAACTAGGCGATACGCAGTATTTT